Here is one T cell receptor beta chain with its context. The record originates from a study of blood T cell repertoires in COVID-19. Across the study: Sites in the United States, Italy and Spain provided acute and convalescent COVID-19 samples.

The repertoire was sequenced with immunoSEQ multiplex PCR; TCRdb's copy has only in-frame clones and lacks some. The sample gives just over 650,000 clones, 90% of which show up once; roughly 0.25% is in the top ten. Germline CDR1 SGHRS, CDR2 YFSETQ. The CDR3 has 14 amino acids. With 1 base removed from V and 2 bases from J, the gap between germline ends came to 8 bases. The sequence derives from a woman under 30 with acute or convalescent COVID-19. Sequencing used peripheral blood. V usage is TRBV5-1 and J usage is TRBJ2-3; unclear D gene. CDR3 sequence: CASSLSDITDTQYF. In nucleotides, the CDR3 is TGCGCCAGCAGCTTGAGTGACATCACAGATACGCAGTATTTT.